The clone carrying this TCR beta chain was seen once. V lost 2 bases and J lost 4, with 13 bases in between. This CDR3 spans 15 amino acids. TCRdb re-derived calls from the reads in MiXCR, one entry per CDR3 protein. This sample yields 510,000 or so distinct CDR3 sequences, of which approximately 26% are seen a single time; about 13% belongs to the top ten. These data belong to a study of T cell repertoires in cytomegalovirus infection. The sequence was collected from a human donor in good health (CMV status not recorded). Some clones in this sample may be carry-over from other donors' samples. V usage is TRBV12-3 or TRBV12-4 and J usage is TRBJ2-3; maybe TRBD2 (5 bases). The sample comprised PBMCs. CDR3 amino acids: CASSLTGVSADTQYF. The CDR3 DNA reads TGTGCCAGCAGTTTAACCGGGGTGTCGGCAGATACGCAGTATTTT.